This TCR beta chain was captured by sequencing in a study of shared clonotypes between healthy human individuals. Sequencing used immunoSEQ multiplex PCR; TCRdb keeps in-frame clones, though not all of them. The table has roughly 660,000 clones, around 91% seen once. V lost 0 bases, J lost 2 bases, and 9 bases lay in between. The CDR3 is made up of 15 amino acids. Per germline, CDR1 SGHRS and CDR2 YFSETQ. This clonotype was obtained from a man aged 18 to 29 in good health. Some clones in this sample may be carry-over from other donors' samples. The rearrangement links TRBV5-1 to TRBJ2-1; D is undetermined. Sequenced: memory CD8+ T cells from PBMCs. The subset denotes: CD45RO+ cells pooled with CCR7-negative TemRA cells. CDR3 in DNA: TGCGCCAGCAGCTTGGAAGGGAACCCCTACAATGAGCAGTTCTTC. Its protein is CASSLEGNPYNEQFF.